A selection of T cell receptor beta chains follows, all from one sample in a study of identical twins. A single record per CDR3 protein comes from TCRdb applying MiXCR to the 5' RACE reads. The profile shows about 660,000 distinct CDR3 sequences, around 8.6% of them singletons. Separately, the same data were catalogued under a study of yellow fever vaccine responses in identical twins.

The specimen was PBMCs. These TCRs come from a woman in her late teens or twenties in good health. CDR3s include the opening cysteine and the closing phenylalanine or tryptophan. The order of the fields is J gene, V gene, clone size, D gene, CDR3 DNA, CDR3 protein. D genes are given only for firm matches. The size of a clone is reported for some rows only, either as once, few or many, or as a class for expanded clones.

TRBJ2-1	TRBV9	few	-	TGTGCCAGCAGCGTAGCCGTGGGGGGGCATGGTGAGCAGTTCTTC	CASSVAVGGHGEQFF
TRBJ2-1	TRBV7-2	many	TRBD2	TGTGCCAGCAGCTTGACTAGCGGGATCAATGAGCAGTTCTTC	CASSLTSGINEQFF
TRBJ2-1	TRBV4-2	few	-	TGTGCCAGCAGCGTATTCCCAGGGGGGATAGCCTACAATGAGCAGTTCTTC	CASSVFPGGIAYNEQFF
TRBJ2-3	TRBV5-1	-	-	TGCGCCAGCAATTTCAGGGGAAGCACAGATACGCAGTATTTT	CASNFRGSTDTQYF
TRBJ1-3	TRBV15	many	-	TGTGCCACCAGCTCGGGGGCCTCCCGTACCATATATTTT	CATSSGASRTIYF
TRBJ2-1	TRBV7-2	few	-	TGTGCCAGCAGCTTAATTATGAACAATGAGCAGTTCTTC	CASSLIMNNEQFF
TRBJ2-1	TRBV27	-	-	TGTGCCAGCAGTTTAATTCAGTCCCGTAACAATGAGCAGTTCTTC	CASSLIQSRNNEQFF
TRBJ2-3	TRBV20-1	-	-	TGCAGTGCTAGATTAGCCGGGCGAGGAACAGATACGCAGTATTTT	CSARLAGRGTDTQYF
TRBJ2-7	TRBV18	few	-	TGTGCCAGCTCAAGGGAACGTGGGGCCCTCGAGCAGTACTTC	CASSRERGALEQYF
TRBJ2-7	TRBV28	few	TRBD1	TGTGCCACCGAACCGGGACAGAGATACGAGCAGTACTTC	CATEPGQRYEQYF
TRBJ2-3	TRBV12-3/TRBV12-4	few	-	TGTGCCAGCAGTTTACTAGCCAACACAGATACGCAGTATTTT	CASSLLANTDTQYF
TRBJ2-2	TRBV6-1	many	TRBD2	TGTGCCAGCAGCAGGGCGGGGGCCGGGGAGCTGTTTTTT	CASSRAGAGELFF
TRBJ2-1	TRBV20-1	-	TRBD2	TGCAGTGCGCCCGGCCGACTAGCGGGGGGTACTTTATTCTTC	CSAPGRLAGGTLFF
TRBJ1-1	TRBV7-3	few	TRBD1	TGTGCCAGCAGCGGAGGGGGCAAGACTGAAGCTTTCTTT	CASSGGGKTEAFF
TRBJ2-1	TRBV7-3	-	-	TGTGCCAGCTCGGACAGTTATTACAATGAGCAGTTCTTC	CASSDSYYNEQFF
TRBJ2-5	TRBV7-9	few	TRBD1	TGTGCCAGCAGCTTAGGGACAGGGGCTTCCCAAGAGACCCAGTACTTC	CASSLGTGASQETQYF